This is a list of T cell receptor beta chains from one sample in a study of blood T cell repertoires in COVID-19. Sequenced by immunoSEQ multiplex PCR; TCRdb stores in-frame clones only, minus some. The sample gives under 200,000 clones, 88% of which show up once; 6% is in the top ten. The sample was peripheral blood. Receptors were obtained from a man aged 40-50 years with active or convalescent COVID-19. CDR3s include the opening cysteine and the closing phenylalanine or tryptophan. The D gene is left open where the match is weak. Not all rows give a size; the values are once, few, many and, for expanded clones, a class.

d_call: TRBD2
clone_size: .
v_call: TRBV2
j_call: TRBJ2-7
cdr3_aa: CASTYSLAGTNYEQYF
cdr3_nt: TGTGCCAGCACCTATTCTTTAGCGGGGACGAACTACGAGCAGTACTTC

d_call: TRBD1
clone_size: .
v_call: TRBV28
j_call: TRBJ1-3
cdr3_aa: CASSFGQGPTFSGNTIYF
cdr3_nt: TGTGCCAGCAGTTTCGGACAGGGGCCCACCTTCTCTGGAAACACCATATATTTT

d_call: TRBD2
clone_size: .
v_call: TRBV6-1
j_call: TRBJ2-3
cdr3_aa: CASSESGARTDTQYF
cdr3_nt: TGTGCCAGCAGTGAGAGCGGGGCGCGCACAGATACGCAGTATTTT

d_call: .
clone_size: .
v_call: TRBV5-1
j_call: TRBJ2-3
cdr3_aa: CASSSGSGGATDTQYF
cdr3_nt: TGCGCCAGCAGCTCCGGCTCTGGGGGGGCAACAGATACGCAGTATTTT

d_call: TRBD1
clone_size: few
v_call: TRBV19
j_call: TRBJ1-1
cdr3_aa: CASSTGQGQNTEAFF
cdr3_nt: TGTGCCAGTAGTACAGGACAGGGCCAGAACACTGAAGCTTTCTTT

d_call: TRBD2
clone_size: .
v_call: TRBV7-9
j_call: TRBJ2-7
cdr3_aa: CASSPRTSGSFNEQYF
cdr3_nt: TGTGCCAGCAGCCCGCGGACTAGCGGGAGTTTCAACGAGCAGTACTTC

d_call: .
clone_size: .
v_call: TRBV9
j_call: TRBJ1-4
cdr3_aa: CASSPGGGRPEEKLFF
cdr3_nt: TGTGCCAGCAGCCCCGGTGGTGGTCGACCGGAGGAAAAACTGTTTTTT

d_call: TRBD1
clone_size: .
v_call: TRBV5-6
j_call: TRBJ1-1
cdr3_aa: CASSFRQGPIAEAFF
cdr3_nt: TGTGCCAGCAGCTTTAGACAGGGACCCATAGCTGAAGCTTTCTTT

d_call: TRBD2
clone_size: .
v_call: TRBV6-4
j_call: TRBJ2-3
cdr3_aa: CASSPRTSGGVDTQYF
cdr3_nt: TGTGCCAGCAGCCCACGGACTAGCGGGGGGGTTGATACGCAGTATTTT

d_call: TRBD1
clone_size: .
v_call: TRBV2
j_call: TRBJ2-7
cdr3_aa: CASTRTGGTNEQYF
cdr3_nt: TGTGCCAGCACAAGGACAGGGGGAACCAACGAGCAGTACTTC

d_call: .
clone_size: .
v_call: TRBV19
j_call: TRBJ1-6
cdr3_aa: CASSKETLINSPLHF
cdr3_nt: TGTGCCAGTAGTAAGGAGACTTTAATTAATTCACCCCTCCACTTT

d_call: TRBD1
clone_size: .
v_call: TRBV28
j_call: TRBJ2-7
cdr3_aa: CASSFRGQRRYEQYF
cdr3_nt: TGTGCCAGCAGTTTTCGGGGACAGAGACGATACGAGCAGTACTTC

d_call: .
clone_size: .
v_call: TRBV7-2
j_call: TRBJ2-7
cdr3_aa: CASSLDIQATVDEQYF
cdr3_nt: TGTGCCAGCAGCTTAGATATACAGGCGACAGTGGACGAGCAGTACTTC

d_call: .
clone_size: .
v_call: TRBV11-1
j_call: TRBJ2-1
cdr3_aa: CASSDQGNVNEQFF
cdr3_nt: TGTGCCAGCAGCGACCAGGGTAACGTCAATGAGCAGTTCTTC

d_call: TRBD2
clone_size: .
v_call: TRBV9
j_call: TRBJ2-5
cdr3_aa: CASSAGTGTSGVETQYF
cdr3_nt: TGTGCCAGCAGCGCCGGAACCGGGACTAGCGGGGTCGAGACCCAGTACTTC

d_call: TRBD1
clone_size: .
v_call: TRBV27
j_call: TRBJ2-5
cdr3_aa: CASSPDRGVETQYF
cdr3_nt: TGTGCCAGCAGCCCGGACAGGGGAGTTGAGACCCAGTACTTC

d_call: .
clone_size: .
v_call: TRBV12-5
j_call: TRBJ2-7
cdr3_aa: CASGLGEFSYEQYF
cdr3_nt: TGTGCTAGTGGTTTGGGGGAGTTCTCCTACGAGCAGTACTTC

d_call: TRBD1
clone_size: .
v_call: TRBV4-1
j_call: TRBJ1-4
cdr3_aa: CASSQEGTARNEKLFF
cdr3_nt: TGCGCCAGCAGCCAAGAGGGGACAGCACGAAATGAAAAACTGTTTTTT

d_call: .
clone_size: .
v_call: TRBV15
j_call: TRBJ2-7
cdr3_aa: CATSRAQGRVSEVSYEQYF
cdr3_nt: TGTGCCACCAGCAGAGCCCAGGGCAGGGTCTCAGAAGTCTCCTACGAGCAGTACTTC

d_call: TRBD1
clone_size: .
v_call: TRBV12-3/TRBV12-4
j_call: TRBJ2-7
cdr3_aa: CASSHRGDEQYF
cdr3_nt: TGTGCCAGCAGTCACAGGGGAGACGAGCAGTACTTC

d_call: TRBD2
clone_size: .
v_call: TRBV5-4
j_call: TRBJ2-3
cdr3_aa: CASSGTSGGLGDTQYF
cdr3_nt: TGTGCCAGCAGCGGGACTAGCGGGGGGTTAGGAGATACGCAGTATTTT

d_call: .
clone_size: .
v_call: TRBV18
j_call: TRBJ1-1
cdr3_aa: CASSQGLDTEAFF
cdr3_nt: TGTGCCAGCTCACAGGGGCTCGACACTGAAGCTTTCTTT

d_call: .
clone_size: .
v_call: TRBV23-1
j_call: TRBJ2-5
cdr3_aa: CASSPPQQETQYF
cdr3_nt: TGCGCCAGCAGTCCGCCCCAGCAAGAGACCCAGTACTTC

d_call: TRBD1
clone_size: .
v_call: TRBV2
j_call: TRBJ1-5
cdr3_aa: CASSGQGAQPQHF
cdr3_nt: TGTGCCAGCAGTGGGCAGGGGGCGCAGCCCCAGCATTTT

d_call: .
clone_size: .
v_call: TRBV4-2
j_call: TRBJ1-5
cdr3_aa: CASSQGLGQSNQPQHF
cdr3_nt: TGTGCCAGCAGCCAAGGTCTGGGGCAGAGCAATCAGCCCCAGCATTTT

d_call: TRBD2
clone_size: .
v_call: TRBV30
j_call: TRBJ2-3
cdr3_aa: CAWSGTSGRYGDTQYF
cdr3_nt: TGTGCCTGGAGCGGGACTAGCGGGAGATATGGAGATACGCAGTATTTT

d_call: .
clone_size: .
v_call: TRBV9
j_call: TRBJ1-1
cdr3_aa: CASSTDTEAFF
cdr3_nt: TGTGCCAGCAGCACTGACACTGAAGCTTTCTTT

d_call: .
clone_size: .
v_call: TRBV19
j_call: TRBJ1-4
cdr3_aa: CASSTGDDEKLFF
cdr3_nt: TGTGCCAGTAGTACAGGGGACGATGAAAAACTGTTTTTT

d_call: .
clone_size: .
v_call: TRBV6-5
j_call: TRBJ1-2
cdr3_aa: CALTTATANYGYTF
cdr3_nt: TGTGCCTTGACGACAGCCACAGCTAACTATGGCTACACCTTC

d_call: TRBD1
clone_size: .
v_call: TRBV5-5
j_call: TRBJ2-7
cdr3_aa: CASSLGTGGEQYF
cdr3_nt: TGTGCCAGCAGCTTGGGGACAGGCGGCGAGCAGTACTTC

d_call: .
clone_size: .
v_call: TRBV25-1
j_call: TRBJ1-4
cdr3_aa: CAVRPLPPKAKLFF
cdr3_nt: TGTGCCGTACGCCCCCTGCCTCCCAAAGCAAAACTGTTTTTT

d_call: .
clone_size: .
v_call: TRBV5-5
j_call: TRBJ1-1
cdr3_aa: CASSLAGRVFTEAFF
cdr3_nt: TGTGCCAGCAGCTTGGCCGGCAGGGTTTTCACTGAAGCTTTCTTT